What follows is one T cell receptor beta chain and its context. This entry is derived from a study of T-cell reconstitution after alpha-beta-depleted transplantation in children. Unique molecular identifiers were incorporated when the TCRbeta library was constructed. TCRdb called the PCR reads again in MiXCR, with one record for every CDR3 protein. The data show approximately 590,000 distinct CDR3 sequences, roughly a tenth seen once. CDR3 size: 14 residues. Looked up from germline, CDR1 is DFQATT and CDR2 is SNEGSKA (reference sequence). V dropped 5 bases and J dropped 5; count of bases not matched to a gene: 9.

The sequencing here drew on PBMCs from the stem cell graft donor, taken from the stem cell graft. J is TRBJ2-3 and V is TRBV20-1, with 8 nucleotides matching TRBD1. The TCR comes from a human donor who donated a stem cell graft to a child with acute myeloid leukemia. CDR3 in amino acids: CSAPGQGGKDTQYF. The CDR3 DNA reads TGCAGTGCTCCCGGACAGGGTGGAAAAGATACGCAGTATTTT.